This T cell receptor beta chain is drawn from a study of radiation and T cells in renal cell carcinoma. Sequencing was performed with immunoSEQ multiplex PCR; in TCRdb, only in-frame clones are kept and a portion is missing. The sample consists of around 94,000 clones, around four fifths of them appearing once. As to time point: blood 4 weeks post-SBRT, at nephrectomy. Treatment in this sample: 15 Gy SBRT to primary tumor, nephrectomy 4 weeks later. Source: blood, taken from a patient whose treatment included radiotherapy and nephrectomy. The origin of this receptor is a man aged 50 to 59 with renal cell carcinoma.

CDR3 sequence: CAWSVEGVQPQHF. CDR3 DNA: TGTGCCTGGAGTGTAGAGGGGGTTCAGCCCCAGCATTTT. The chain has TRBV30 and TRBJ1-5; TRBD1 is a possible D gene (6 bases). The CDR3 is made up of 13 amino acids. Germline values: CDR1 GTSNPN, CDR2 SVGIG (reference sequence). Trimming stripped 0 bases from V and 6 bases from J, with 9 bases between.